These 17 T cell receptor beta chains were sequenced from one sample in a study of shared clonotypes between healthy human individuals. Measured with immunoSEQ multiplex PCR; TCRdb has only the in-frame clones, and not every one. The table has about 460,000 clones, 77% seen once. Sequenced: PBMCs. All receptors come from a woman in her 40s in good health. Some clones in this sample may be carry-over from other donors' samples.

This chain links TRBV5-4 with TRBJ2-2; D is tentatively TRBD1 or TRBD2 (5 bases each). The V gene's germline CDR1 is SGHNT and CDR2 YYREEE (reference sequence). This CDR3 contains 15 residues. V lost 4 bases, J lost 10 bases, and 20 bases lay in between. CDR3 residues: CASSQDDGGVVELFF. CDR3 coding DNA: TGTGCCAGCAGCCAAGATGATGGGGGAGTTGTGGAGCTGTTTTTT.

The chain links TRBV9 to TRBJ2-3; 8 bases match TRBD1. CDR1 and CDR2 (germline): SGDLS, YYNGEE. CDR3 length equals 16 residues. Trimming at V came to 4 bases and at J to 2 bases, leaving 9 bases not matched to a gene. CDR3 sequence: CASSPRTGSSTDTQYF. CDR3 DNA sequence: TGTGCCAGCAGCCCCCGGACAGGGAGCTCCACAGATACGCAGTATTTT.

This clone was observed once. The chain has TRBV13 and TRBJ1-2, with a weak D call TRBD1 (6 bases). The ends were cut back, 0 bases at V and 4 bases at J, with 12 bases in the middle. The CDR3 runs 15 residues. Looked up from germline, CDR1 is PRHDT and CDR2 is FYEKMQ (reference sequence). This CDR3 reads CASSLGQGLIYGYTF. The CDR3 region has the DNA TGTGCCAGCAGCTTAGGACAGGGTTTAATCTATGGCTACACCTTC.

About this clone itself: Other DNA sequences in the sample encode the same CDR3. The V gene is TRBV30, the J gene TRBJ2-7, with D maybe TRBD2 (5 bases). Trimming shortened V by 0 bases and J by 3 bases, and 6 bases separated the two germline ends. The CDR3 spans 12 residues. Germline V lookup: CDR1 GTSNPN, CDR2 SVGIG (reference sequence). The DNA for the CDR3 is TGTGCCTGGAGTGTAAGCGGCTACGAGCAGTACTTC. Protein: CAWSVSGYEQYF.

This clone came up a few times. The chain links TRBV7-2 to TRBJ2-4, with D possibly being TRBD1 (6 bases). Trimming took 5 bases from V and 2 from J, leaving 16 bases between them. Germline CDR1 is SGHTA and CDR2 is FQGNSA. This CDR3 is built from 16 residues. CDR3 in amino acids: CASSRLQGSSKNIQYF. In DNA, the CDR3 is TGTGCCAGCAGCCGTTTGCAGGGGTCCTCCAAAAACATTCAGTACTTC.

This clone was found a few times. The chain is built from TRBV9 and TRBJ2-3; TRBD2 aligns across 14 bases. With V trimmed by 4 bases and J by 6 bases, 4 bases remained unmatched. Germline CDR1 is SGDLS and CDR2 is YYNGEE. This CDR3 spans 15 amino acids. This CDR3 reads CASSPRLAGGDTQYF. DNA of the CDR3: TGTGCCAGCAGCCCAAGACTAGCGGGGGGGGATACGCAGTATTTT.

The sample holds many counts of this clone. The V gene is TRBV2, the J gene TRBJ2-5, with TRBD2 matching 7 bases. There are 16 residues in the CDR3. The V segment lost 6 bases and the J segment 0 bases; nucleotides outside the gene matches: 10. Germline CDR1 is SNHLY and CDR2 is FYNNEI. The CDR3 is CASRMTGTTYQETQYF. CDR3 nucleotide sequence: TGTGCCAGCAGAATGACCGGGACTACCTACCAAGAGACCCAGTACTTC.

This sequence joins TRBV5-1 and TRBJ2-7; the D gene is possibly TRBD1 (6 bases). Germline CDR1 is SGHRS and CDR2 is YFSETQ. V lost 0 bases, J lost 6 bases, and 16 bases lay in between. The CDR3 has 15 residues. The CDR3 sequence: CASSLGTLLGGEQYF. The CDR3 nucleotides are TGCGCCAGCAGCTTGGGGACCCTGTTAGGGGGCGAGCAGTACTTC. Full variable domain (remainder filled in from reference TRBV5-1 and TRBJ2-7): KAGVTQTPRYLIKTRGQQVTLSCSPISGHRSVSWYQQTPGQGLQFLFEYFSETQRNKGNFPGRFSGRQFSNSRSEMNVSTLELGDSALYLCASSLGTLLGGEQYFGPGTRLTVT.

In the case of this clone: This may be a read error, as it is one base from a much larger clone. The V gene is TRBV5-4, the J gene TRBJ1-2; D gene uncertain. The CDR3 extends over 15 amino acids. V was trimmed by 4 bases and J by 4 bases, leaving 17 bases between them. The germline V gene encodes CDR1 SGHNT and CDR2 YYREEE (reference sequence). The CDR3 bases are TGTGCCAGCAGCCTTGACATGCTCCTATTCTATGGCTACACCTTC. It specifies CASSLDMLLFYGYTF.

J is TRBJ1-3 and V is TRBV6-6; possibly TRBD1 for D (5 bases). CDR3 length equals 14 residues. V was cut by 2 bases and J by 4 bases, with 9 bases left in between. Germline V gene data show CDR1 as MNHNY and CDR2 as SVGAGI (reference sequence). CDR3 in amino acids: CASSYGGSGNTIYF. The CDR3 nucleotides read TGTGCCAGCAGTTACGGGGGATCAGGAAACACCATATATTTT.

In DNA, the CDR3 is TGTGCCAGCACCGCAGTGATGGGCTCCTACGAGCAGTACTTC. Translated: CASTAVMGSYEQYF. The chain recombines TRBV6-5 with TRBJ2-7, with D unresolved. Germline CDR1 and CDR2: MNHEY and SVGAGI. Trimming pared 7 bases from V and 0 bases from J, leaving 13 bases between. The CDR3 sequence is 14 residues long.

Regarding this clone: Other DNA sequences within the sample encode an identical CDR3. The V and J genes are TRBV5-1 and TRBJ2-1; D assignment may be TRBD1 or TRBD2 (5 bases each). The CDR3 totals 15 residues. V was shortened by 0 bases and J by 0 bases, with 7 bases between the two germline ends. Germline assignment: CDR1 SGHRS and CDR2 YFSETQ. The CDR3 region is CASSLGGSSYNEQFF. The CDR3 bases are TGCGCCAGCAGCTTGGGGGGGAGCTCCTACAATGAGCAGTTCTTC.

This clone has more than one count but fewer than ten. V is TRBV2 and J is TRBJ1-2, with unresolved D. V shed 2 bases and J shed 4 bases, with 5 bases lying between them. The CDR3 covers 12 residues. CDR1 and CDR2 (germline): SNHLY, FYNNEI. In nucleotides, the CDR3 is TGTGCCAGCAGTGAACACACCTATGGCTACACCTTC. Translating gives CASSEHTYGYTF.

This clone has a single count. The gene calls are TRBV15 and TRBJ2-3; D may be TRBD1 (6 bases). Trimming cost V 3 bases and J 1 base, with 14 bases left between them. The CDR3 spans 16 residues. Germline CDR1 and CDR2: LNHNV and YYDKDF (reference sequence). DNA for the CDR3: TGTGCCACCAGCAGTCCGGGACACCCTCGCACAGATACGCAGTATTTT. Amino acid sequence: CATSSPGHPRTDTQYF. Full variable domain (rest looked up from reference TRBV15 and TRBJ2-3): DAMVIQNPRYQVTQFGKPVTLSCSQTLNHNVMYWYQQKSSQAPKLLFHYYDKDFNNEADTPDNFQSRRPNTSFCFLDIRSPGLGDTAMYLCATSSPGHPRTDTQYFGPGTRLTVL.

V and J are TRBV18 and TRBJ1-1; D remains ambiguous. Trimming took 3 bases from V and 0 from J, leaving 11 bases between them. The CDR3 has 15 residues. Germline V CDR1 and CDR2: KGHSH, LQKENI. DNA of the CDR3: TGTGCCAGCTCACCGTCGGCGGCCTTGAACACTGAAGCTTTCTTT. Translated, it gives CASSPSAALNTEAFF. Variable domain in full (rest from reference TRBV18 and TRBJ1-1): NAGVMQNPRHLVRRRGQEARLRCSPMKGHSHVYWYRQLPEEGLKFMVYLQKENIIDESGMPKERFSAEFPKEGPSILRIQQVVRGDSAAYFCASSPSAALNTEAFFGQGTRLTVV.

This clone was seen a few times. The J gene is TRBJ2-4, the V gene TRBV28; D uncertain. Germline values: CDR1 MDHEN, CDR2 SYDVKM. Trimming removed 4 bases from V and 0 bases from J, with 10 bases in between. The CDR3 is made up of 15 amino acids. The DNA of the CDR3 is TGTGCCAGCAGTTCACCTATGTTAGCCAAAAACATTCAGTACTTC. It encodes CASSSPMLAKNIQYF.

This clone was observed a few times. Here the CDR3 reads CASSVAETGNTIYF. For the CDR3, the DNA is TGTGCCAGCAGCGTAGCTGAGACAGGGAACACCATATATTTT. The rearrangement uses TRBV9 and TRBJ1-3; 7 bases map to TRBD1. Germline V gene data show CDR1 as SGDLS and CDR2 as YYNGEE. The CDR3 extends over 14 amino acids. V dropped 0 bases and J dropped 7; count of bases not matched to a gene: 4.